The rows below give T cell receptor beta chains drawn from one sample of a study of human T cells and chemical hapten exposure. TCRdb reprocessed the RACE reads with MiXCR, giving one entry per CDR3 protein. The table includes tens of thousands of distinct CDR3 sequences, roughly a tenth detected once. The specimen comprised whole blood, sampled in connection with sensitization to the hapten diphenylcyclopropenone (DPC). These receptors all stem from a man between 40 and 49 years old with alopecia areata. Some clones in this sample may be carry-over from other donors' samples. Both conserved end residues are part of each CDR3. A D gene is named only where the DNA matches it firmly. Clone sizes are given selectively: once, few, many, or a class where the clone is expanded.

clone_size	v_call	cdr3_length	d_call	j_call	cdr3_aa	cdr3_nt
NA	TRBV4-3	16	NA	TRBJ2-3	CASSQGAGAYTDTQYF	TGCGCCAGCAGCCAAGGGGCAGGGGCCTACACAGATACGCAGTATTTT
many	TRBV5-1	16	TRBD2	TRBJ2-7	CASSLADLAGVYEQYF	TGCGCCAGCAGCTTGGCCGATCTAGCGGGGGTTTACGAGCAGTACTTC
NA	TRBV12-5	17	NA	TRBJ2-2	CASGLVMDGGSTGELFF	TGTGCTAGTGGTTTGGTAATGGATGGGGGTTCCACCGGGGAGCTGTTTTTT
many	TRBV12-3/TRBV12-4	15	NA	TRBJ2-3	CASSLGQGDADTQYF	TGTGCCAGCAGCCTGGGGCAGGGCGACGCAGATACGCAGTATTTT
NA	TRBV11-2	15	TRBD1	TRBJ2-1	CASSGGTGIYNEQFF	TGTGCCAGCTCAGGGGGGACAGGCATATACAATGAGCAGTTCTTC
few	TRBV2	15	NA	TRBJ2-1	CASSRTVGSYNEQFF	TGTGCCAGCAGTCGGACAGTGGGCTCCTACAATGAGCAGTTCTTC
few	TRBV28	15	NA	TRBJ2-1	CASRRRAGSYNEQFF	TGTGCCAGCAGACGACGGGCGGGCTCCTACAATGAGCAGTTCTTC
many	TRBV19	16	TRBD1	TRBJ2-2	CASSKKTGGDTGELFF	TGTGCCAGTAGTAAAAAGACAGGGGGCGACACCGGGGAGCTGTTTTTT
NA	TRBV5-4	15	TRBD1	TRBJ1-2	CASSLPDKGAEGYTF	TGTGCCAGCAGCTTGCCGGATAAGGGGGCAGAAGGCTACACCTTC
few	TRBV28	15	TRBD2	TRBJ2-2	CASSRTSGNTGELFF	TGTGCCAGCAGCCGCACTAGCGGGAACACCGGGGAGCTGTTTTTT
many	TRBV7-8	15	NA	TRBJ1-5	CASSLEQPPNQPQHF	TGTGCCAGCAGCTTAGAACAGCCTCCCAATCAGCCCCAGCATTTT
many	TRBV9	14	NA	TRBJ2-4	CASSVGGSKNIQYF	TGTGCCAGCAGCGTAGGTGGTTCCAAAAACATTCAGTACTTC
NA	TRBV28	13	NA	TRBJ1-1	CASSFFLNTEAFF	TGTGCCAGCAGTTTTTTTTTGAACACTGAAGCTTTCTTT
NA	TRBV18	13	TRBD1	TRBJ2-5	CASSPGQKETQYF	TGTGCCAGCTCACCGGGACAGAAAGAGACCCAGTACTTC
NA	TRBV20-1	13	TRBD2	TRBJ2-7	CSAWTSETYEQYF	TGCAGTGCTTGGACTAGCGAGACCTACGAGCAGTACTTC
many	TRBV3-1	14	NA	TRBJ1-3	CASSQGTTGNTIYF	TGTGCCAGCAGCCAAGGGACAACCGGAAACACCATATATTTT